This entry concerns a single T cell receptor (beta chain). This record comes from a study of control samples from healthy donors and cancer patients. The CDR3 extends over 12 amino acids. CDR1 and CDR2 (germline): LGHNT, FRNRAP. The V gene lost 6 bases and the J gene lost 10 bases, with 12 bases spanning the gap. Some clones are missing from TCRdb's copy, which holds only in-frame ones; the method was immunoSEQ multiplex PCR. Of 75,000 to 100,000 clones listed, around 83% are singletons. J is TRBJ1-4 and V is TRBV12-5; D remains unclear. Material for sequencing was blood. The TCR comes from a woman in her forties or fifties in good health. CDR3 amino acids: CASGSEVGKLFF. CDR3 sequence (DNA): TGTGCTAGTGGATCCGAGGTTGGAAAACTGTTTTTT.